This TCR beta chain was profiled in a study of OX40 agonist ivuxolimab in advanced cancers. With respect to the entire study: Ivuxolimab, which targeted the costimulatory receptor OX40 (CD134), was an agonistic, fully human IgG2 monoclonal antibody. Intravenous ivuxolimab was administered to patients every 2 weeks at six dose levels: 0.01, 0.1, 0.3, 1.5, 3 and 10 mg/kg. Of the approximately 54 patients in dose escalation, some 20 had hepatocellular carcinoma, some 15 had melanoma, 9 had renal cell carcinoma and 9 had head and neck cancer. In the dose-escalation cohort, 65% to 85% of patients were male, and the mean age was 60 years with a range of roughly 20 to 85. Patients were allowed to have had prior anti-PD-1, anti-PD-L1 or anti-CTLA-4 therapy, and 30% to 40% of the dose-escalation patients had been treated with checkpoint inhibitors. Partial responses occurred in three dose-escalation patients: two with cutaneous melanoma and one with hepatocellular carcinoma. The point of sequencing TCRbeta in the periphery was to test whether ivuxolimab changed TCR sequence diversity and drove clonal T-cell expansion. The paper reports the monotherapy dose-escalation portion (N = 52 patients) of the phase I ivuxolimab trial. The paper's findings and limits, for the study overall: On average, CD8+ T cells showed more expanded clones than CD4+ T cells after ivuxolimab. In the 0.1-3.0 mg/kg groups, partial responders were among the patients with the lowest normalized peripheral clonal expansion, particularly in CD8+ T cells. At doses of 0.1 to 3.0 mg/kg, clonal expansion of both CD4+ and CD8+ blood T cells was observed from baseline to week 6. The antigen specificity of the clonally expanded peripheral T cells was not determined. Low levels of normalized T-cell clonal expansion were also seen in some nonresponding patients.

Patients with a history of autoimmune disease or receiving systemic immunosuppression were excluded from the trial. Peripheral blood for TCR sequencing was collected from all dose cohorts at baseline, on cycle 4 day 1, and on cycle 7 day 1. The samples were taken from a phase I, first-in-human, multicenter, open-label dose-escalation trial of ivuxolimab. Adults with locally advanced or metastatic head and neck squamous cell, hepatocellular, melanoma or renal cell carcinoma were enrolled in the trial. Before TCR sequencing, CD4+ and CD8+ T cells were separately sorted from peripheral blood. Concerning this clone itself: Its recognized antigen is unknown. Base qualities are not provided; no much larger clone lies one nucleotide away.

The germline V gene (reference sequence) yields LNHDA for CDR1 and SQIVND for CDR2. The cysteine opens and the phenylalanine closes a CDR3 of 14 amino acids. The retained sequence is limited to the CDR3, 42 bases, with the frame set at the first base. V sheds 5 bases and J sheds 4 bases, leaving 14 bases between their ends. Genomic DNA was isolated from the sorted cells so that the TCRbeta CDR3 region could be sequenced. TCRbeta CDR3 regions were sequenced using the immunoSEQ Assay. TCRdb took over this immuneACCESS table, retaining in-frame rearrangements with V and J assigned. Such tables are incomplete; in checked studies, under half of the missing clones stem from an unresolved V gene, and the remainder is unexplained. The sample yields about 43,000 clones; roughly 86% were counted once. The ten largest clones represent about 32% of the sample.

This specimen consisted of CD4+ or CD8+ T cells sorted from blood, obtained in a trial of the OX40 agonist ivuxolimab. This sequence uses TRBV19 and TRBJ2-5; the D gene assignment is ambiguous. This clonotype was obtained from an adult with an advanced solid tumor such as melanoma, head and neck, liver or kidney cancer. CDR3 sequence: CASSPSVVGETQYF. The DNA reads TGTGCCAGTAGTCCCTCAGTAGTCGGAGAGACCCAGTACTTC.